The entry below gives a single TCR beta chain sequence along with its context. The sample belongs to a study of OX40 agonist ivuxolimab in advanced cancers. V dropped 3 bases and J dropped 4 bases, with 12 bases sitting between them. The CDR3 totals 14 residues. The germline V gene has CDR1 SGHTA and CDR2 FQGNSA. This table comes from immunoSEQ multiplex PCR, and its TCRdb copy is limited to in-frame clones, with some not included. The data show tens of thousands of clones, roughly 85% seen once. This receptor was taken from an adult with an advanced solid tumor such as melanoma, head and neck, liver or kidney cancer. The V and J genes are TRBV7-2 and TRBJ1-2; D gene unclear. The source material was CD4+ or CD8+ T cells sorted from blood, sampled in a trial of the OX40 agonist ivuxolimab. Here the CDR3 DNA reads TGTGCCAGCAGCTTGTCCGGGGTGAGCTATGGCTACACCTTC. This gives the protein CASSLSGVSYGYTF. Drawing the rest from reference TRBV7-2 and TRBJ1-2, the complete variable domain is GAGVSQSPSNKVTEKGKDVELRCDPISGHTALYWYRQSLGQGLEFLIYFQGNSAPDKSGLPSDRFSAERTGGSVSTLTIQRTQQEDSAVYLCASSLSGVSYGYTFGSGTRLTVV.